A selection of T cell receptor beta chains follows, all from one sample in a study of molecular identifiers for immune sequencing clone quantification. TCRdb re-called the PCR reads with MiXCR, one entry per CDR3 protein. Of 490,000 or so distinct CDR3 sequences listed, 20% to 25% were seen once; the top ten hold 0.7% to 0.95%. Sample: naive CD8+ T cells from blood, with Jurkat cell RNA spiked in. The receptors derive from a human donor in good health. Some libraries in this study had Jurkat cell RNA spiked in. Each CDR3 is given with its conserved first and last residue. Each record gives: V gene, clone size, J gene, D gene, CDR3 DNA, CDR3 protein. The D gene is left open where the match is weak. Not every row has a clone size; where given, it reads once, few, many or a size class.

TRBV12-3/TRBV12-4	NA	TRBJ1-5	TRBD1	TGTGCCAGCAGTTTAGATGGGACAGCCGGGCAGCCCCAGCATTTT	CASSLDGTAGQPQHF
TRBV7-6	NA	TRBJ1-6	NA	TGTGCCAGCAGCTTTTCATGGGGCGCCGGGACCTATAATTCACCCCTCCACTTT	CASSFSWGAGTYNSPLHF
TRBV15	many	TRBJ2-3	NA	TGTGCCACCAGCAGAGATTGGAACTTTCGCACAGATACGCAGTATTTT	CATSRDWNFRTDTQYF
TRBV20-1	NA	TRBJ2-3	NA	TGCAGTGCTAGAGATCTTACGGCTAGCACAGATACGCAGTATTTT	CSARDLTASTDTQYF
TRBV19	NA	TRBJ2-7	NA	TGTGCCAGTAGCTATCCAGGACAGATCGACGAGCAGTACTTC	CASSYPGQIDEQYF
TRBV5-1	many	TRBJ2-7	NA	TGCGCCAGCAGCTTGGAGCAGGGTGCCTACGAGCAGTACTTC	CASSLEQGAYEQYF
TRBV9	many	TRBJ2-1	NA	TGTGCCAGCAGCGTAGTCCCGGCATACAATGAGCAGTTCTTC	CASSVVPAYNEQFF
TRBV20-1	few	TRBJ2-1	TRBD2	TGCAGTGCTAGAGAAAGTCCCTGGCGACAGACCGGACTAGCGGCCAACTACAATGAGCAGTTCTTC	CSARESPWRQTGLAANYNEQFF
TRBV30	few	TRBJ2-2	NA	TGTGCCTGGAGCCGACGGGGAACCGGGGAGCTGTTTTTT	CAWSRRGTGELFF
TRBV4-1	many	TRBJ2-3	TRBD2	TGCGCCAGCAGCCAGACACCGGGACTAGCGGCTTTTTATTTT	CASSQTPGLAAFYF
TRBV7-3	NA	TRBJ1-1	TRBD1	TGTGCCAGCAGTAATACCCCCCAGGGACAGGGGAACACTGAAGCTTTCTTT	CASSNTPQGQGNTEAFF
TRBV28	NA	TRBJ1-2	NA	TGTGCCAGCAGTTTAGAGTTGGACTTCCCGAACTATGGCTGCACCTTC	CASSLELDFPNYGCTF
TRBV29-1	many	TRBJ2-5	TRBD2	TGCAGCGTCCGTGGACTAGCGGATTTACAAGAGACCCAGTACTTC	CSVRGLADLQETQYF
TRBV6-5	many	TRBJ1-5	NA	TGTGCCAGCAGTATGGGGTCGAGGCAGCCCCAGCATTTT	CASSMGSRQPQHF
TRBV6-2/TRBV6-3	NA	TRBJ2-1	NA	TGTGCCAGCAGTGACCCGGCGGACAGGGACAACGTAGCGGGAAGCTCCTACAATGAGCAGTTCTTC	CASSDPADRDNVAGSSYNEQFF
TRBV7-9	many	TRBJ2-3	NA	TGTGCCAGCAGCTTTTTCACAGATACGCAGTATTTT	CASSFFTDTQYF
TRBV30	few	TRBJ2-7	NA	TGTGCCTGGAGTATACCGACAGGCTACGAGCAGTACTTC	CAWSIPTGYEQYF
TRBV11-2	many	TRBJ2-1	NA	TGTGCCAGCAGCCGTGGAACCTACAATGAGCAGTTCTTC	CASSRGTYNEQFF
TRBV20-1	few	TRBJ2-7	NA	TGCAGTGCGACTTCGCCGGGTAATCACTTTAGCTCCTACGAGCAGTACTTC	CSATSPGNHFSSYEQYF
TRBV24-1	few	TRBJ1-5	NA	TGTGCCACCAGCGTTGGACGTAATCAGCCCCAGCATTTT	CATSVGRNQPQHF
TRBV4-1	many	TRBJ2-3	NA	TGCGCCAGCAGCCCCGGACTACTCGGCTCCACAGATACGCAGTATTTT	CASSPGLLGSTDTQYF
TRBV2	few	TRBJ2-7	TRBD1	TGTGCCAGCAGCCCAACTGACAGGGCCTCCTACGAGCAGTACTTC	CASSPTDRASYEQYF
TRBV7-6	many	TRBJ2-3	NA	TGTGCCAGCAGCCCCGTAGAAGATACGCAGTATTTT	CASSPVEDTQYF
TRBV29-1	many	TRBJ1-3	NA	TGCAGCGTTGAAGATAGTGGGACCTCTGGAAACACCATATATTTT	CSVEDSGTSGNTIYF
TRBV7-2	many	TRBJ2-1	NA	TGTGCCAGCAGCCCGAGCCCGGGACCTTGGGGCAATGAGCAGTTCTTC	CASSPSPGPWGNEQFF
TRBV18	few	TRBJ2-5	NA	TGTGCCAGCTCACCACCTCGACAGGGCGGAGGGGCAGAGACCCAGTACTTC	CASSPPRQGGGAETQYF
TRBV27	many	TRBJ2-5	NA	TGTGCCAGCGGCGAGAGTGGGGTAGAGACCCAGTACTTC	CASGESGVETQYF
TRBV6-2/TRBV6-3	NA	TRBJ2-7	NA	TGTGCCAGCTCCGCGTGGGAAGGAGACGAGCAGTACTTC	CASSAWEGDEQYF
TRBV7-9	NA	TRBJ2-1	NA	TGTGCCAGCAGCTTAGTGGGTGGCTCCTACAATGAGCAGTTCTTC	CASSLVGGSYNEQFF